This is a list of T cell receptor beta chains from one sample in a study of blood T cell repertoires in COVID-19. The repertoire was sequenced with immunoSEQ multiplex PCR; TCRdb's copy has only in-frame clones and lacks some. The data hold 380,000 or so clones, with around 89% observed a single time. The specimen was PBMCs or T cells enriched from blood (not recorded which). The receptor set was obtained from a woman in her 30s with acute COVID-19. Each CDR3 is given with its conserved first and last residue. Fields, in order: D gene, J gene, clone size, CDR3 length, V gene, CDR3 DNA, CDR3 protein. The D gene is left open where the match is weak. Size is omitted from some rows. Given values are once, few, many or a class for expanded clones.

TRBD1 | TRBJ2-7 | NA | 14 | TRBV13 | TGTGCCAGCAGCTCGGGACAGGGTCGGATCGAGCAGTACTTC | CASSSGQGRIEQYF
NA | TRBJ1-6 | once | 13 | TRBV12-3/TRBV12-4 | TGTGCCAGCAGTTTCGGGTATAATTCACCCCTCCACTTT | CASSFGYNSPLHF
TRBD1 | TRBJ1-5 | NA | 16 | TRBV27 | TGTGCCAGCAGTACAACCGGGACAGGGGGCAGACAGCCCCAGCATTTT | CASSTTGTGGRQPQHF
TRBD1 | TRBJ1-2 | NA | 14 | TRBV15 | TGTGCCACCAGCAGCAGGGGGATTGCGGGGGGCTACACCTTC | CATSSRGIAGGYTF
NA | TRBJ1-3 | NA | 16 | TRBV7-9 | TGTGCCAGCAGCTTCGCCCAGACTCTCTCTGGAAACACCATATATTTT | CASSFAQTLSGNTIYF
NA | TRBJ1-1 | NA | 13 | TRBV12-3/TRBV12-4 | TGTGCCAGCAGTTTAATCGGGTCAACTGAAGCTTTCTTT | CASSLIGSTEAFF
TRBD1 | TRBJ1-1 | once | 15 | TRBV5-1 | TGCGCCAGCAGACCACAGGGGAATGTAAACACTGAAGCTTTCTTT | CASRPQGNVNTEAFF
NA | TRBJ1-2 | NA | 12 | TRBV4-1 | TGCGCCAGCAGCCAAGGACAGAATGGCTACACCTTC | CASSQGQNGYTF
NA | TRBJ1-3 | NA | 13 | TRBV10-3 | TGTGCCATCAGCGGGACAACTGGAAACACCATATATTTT | CAISGTTGNTIYF
TRBD1 | TRBJ1-5 | NA | 17 | TRBV6-1 | TGTGCCAGTAGTGAAGGACAGGGATGGGGTGGAAATCAGCCCCAGCATTTT | CASSEGQGWGGNQPQHF
TRBD1 | TRBJ1-4 | NA | 16 | TRBV5-8 | TGTGCCAGCAGCTTGGCCGTAGGGACAGTCAATGAAAAACTGTTTTTT | CASSLAVGTVNEKLFF
NA | TRBJ1-5 | NA | 14 | TRBV3-1/TRBV3-2 | TGTGCCAGCAGCCAGGGGGCGACGGGTCAGCCCCAGCATTTT | CASSQGATGQPQHF
TRBD2 | TRBJ2-2 | once | 17 | TRBV9 | TGTGCCAGCAGCGCGGGACCGGGACTAGCGGGTGGCGGGGAGCTGTTTTTT | CASSAGPGLAGGGELFF
NA | TRBJ1-1 | NA | 15 | TRBV19 | TGTGCCAGTAGTATTAGTAGGGGAAGGAGCACTGAAGCTTTCTTT | CASSISRGRSTEAFF
TRBD1 | TRBJ1-2 | NA | 16 | TRBV30 | TGTGCCTGGAGAGCCGGGACAGGGGGCGCGAGCTATGGCTACACCTTC | CAWRAGTGGASYGYTF
TRBD1 | TRBJ1-2 | NA | 15 | TRBV2 | TGTGCCAGCAGTGAATGGCAGGGGGTAAACTATGGCTACACCTTC | CASSEWQGVNYGYTF
TRBD2 | TRBJ2-6 | NA | 16 | TRBV6-2/TRBV6-3 | TGTGCCAGCAGCGCGGGGGTTACCTCTGGGGCCAACGTCCTGACTTTC | CASSAGVTSGANVLTF
NA | TRBJ2-7 | few | 11 | TRBV30 | TGTGCCTGGAGTGGGCCACAGGAGCAGTACTTC | CAWSGPQEQYF
NA | TRBJ2-1 | NA | 16 | TRBV4-1 | TGCGCCAGCAGCCAGGCCCGGGTACCCGGAGGTGGTGAGCAGTTCTTC | CASSQARVPGGGEQFF
TRBD1 | TRBJ1-3 | NA | 12 | TRBV29-1 | TGCAGCGTGGGGACAGCTGGAAACACCATATATTTT | CSVGTAGNTIYF
NA | TRBJ1-6 | once | 15 | TRBV9 | TGTGCCAGCAGCGTAGACGGGAAAATTAATTCACCCCTCCACTTT | CASSVDGKINSPLHF
TRBD1 | TRBJ1-6 | NA | 16 | TRBV7-6 | TGTGCCAGCAGCCGACAACCGGGACAGGGGAATTCACCCCTCCACTTT | CASSRQPGQGNSPLHF
TRBD1 | TRBJ1-2 | NA | 14 | TRBV29-1 | TGCAGCGTTGCCGACGACAGGGGTGTCTATGGCTACACCTTC | CSVADDRGVYGYTF
NA | TRBJ1-2 | NA | 11 | TRBV28 | TGTGCCAGCAGCACCGTCGGGGGCTACACCTTC | CASSTVGGYTF
TRBD1 | TRBJ2-7 | NA | 14 | TRBV7-6 | TGTGCCAGCAGCCAGGGACAGGAGAGCTACGAGCAGTACTTC | CASSQGQESYEQYF
TRBD1 | TRBJ1-2 | NA | 14 | TRBV5-5 | TGTGCCAGCAGCTTAGGGACAGCATACTATGGCTACACCTTC | CASSLGTAYYGYTF
NA | TRBJ1-6 | once | 15 | TRBV30 | TGTGCCTGGACCAGCGAGGGTTTAAGCAATTCACCCCTCCACTTT | CAWTSEGLSNSPLHF
NA | TRBJ1-1 | once | 16 | TRBV4-2 | TGTGCCAGCAGCCAACCAAAAGTAGGGGGTAACACTGAAGCTTTCTTT | CASSQPKVGGNTEAFF
NA | TRBJ1-1 | once | 13 | TRBV9 | TGTGCCAGCAGCGTAGGGCAGTTCACTGAAGCTTTCTTT | CASSVGQFTEAFF
NA | TRBJ1-3 | NA | 16 | TRBV3-1/TRBV3-2 | TGTGCCAGCAGCCAGAGGACAGTGAGCTCTGGAAACACCATATATTTT | CASSQRTVSSGNTIYF
NA | TRBJ2-1 | NA | 14 | TRBV7-9 | TGTGCCAGCAGCCCCCCTATTAAATACAATGAGCAGTTCTTC | CASSPPIKYNEQFF
TRBD1 | TRBJ2-1 | NA | 15 | TRBV5-1 | TGCGCCAGCAGCTCGACGGACAGGGCAAACAATGAGCAGTTCTTC | CASSSTDRANNEQFF
NA | TRBJ1-1 | NA | 14 | TRBV7-2 | TGTGCCAGCAGCTTTCATCAGGCCGACACTGAAGCTTTCTTT | CASSFHQADTEAFF